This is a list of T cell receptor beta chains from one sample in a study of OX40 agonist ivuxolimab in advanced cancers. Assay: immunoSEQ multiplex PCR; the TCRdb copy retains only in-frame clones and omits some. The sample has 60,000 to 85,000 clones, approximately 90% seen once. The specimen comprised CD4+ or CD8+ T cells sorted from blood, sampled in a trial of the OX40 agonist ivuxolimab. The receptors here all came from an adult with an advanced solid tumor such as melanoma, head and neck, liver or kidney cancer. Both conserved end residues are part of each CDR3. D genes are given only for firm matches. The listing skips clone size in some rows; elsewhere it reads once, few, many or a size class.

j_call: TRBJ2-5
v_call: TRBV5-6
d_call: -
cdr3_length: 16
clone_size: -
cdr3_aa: CASSLAPSASQETQYF
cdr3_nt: TGTGCCAGCAGCTTGGCCCCAAGCGCGTCCCAAGAGACCCAGTACTTC

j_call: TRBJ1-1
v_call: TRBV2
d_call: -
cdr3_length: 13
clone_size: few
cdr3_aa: CASMPFISREAFF
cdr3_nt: TGTGCCAGCATGCCTTTTATCTCTAGGGAAGCTTTCTTT

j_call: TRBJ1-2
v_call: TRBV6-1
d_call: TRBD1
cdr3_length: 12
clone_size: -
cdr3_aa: CASNDRVVGYTF
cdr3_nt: TGTGCCAGCAATGACAGGGTGGTTGGCTACACCTTC

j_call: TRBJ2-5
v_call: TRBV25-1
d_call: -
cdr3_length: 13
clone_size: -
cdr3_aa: CASRQGGGETQYF
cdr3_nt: TGTGCCAGCAGGCAGGGGGGCGGGGAGACCCAGTACTTC

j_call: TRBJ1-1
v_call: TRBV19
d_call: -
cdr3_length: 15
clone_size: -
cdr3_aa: CASTLGRSWGTEAFF
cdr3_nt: TGTGCCAGTACCCTTGGACGATCGTGGGGGACTGAAGCTTTCTTT

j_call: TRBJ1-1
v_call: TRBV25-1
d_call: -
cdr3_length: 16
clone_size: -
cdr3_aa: CASSARQDILNTEAFF
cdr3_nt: TGTGCCAGCAGTGCCAGACAGGACATTTTGAACACTGAAGCTTTCTTT

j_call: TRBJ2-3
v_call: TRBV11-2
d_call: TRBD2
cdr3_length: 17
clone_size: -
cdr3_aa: CASRTGLAGISTDTQYF
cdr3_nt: TGTGCCAGCAGAACCGGACTAGCGGGTATTAGCACAGATACGCAGTATTTT

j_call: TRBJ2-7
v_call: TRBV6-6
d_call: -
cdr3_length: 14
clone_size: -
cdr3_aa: CASSFRDRWYEQYF
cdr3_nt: TGTGCCAGCAGTTTCCGGGACCGCTGGTACGAGCAGTACTTC

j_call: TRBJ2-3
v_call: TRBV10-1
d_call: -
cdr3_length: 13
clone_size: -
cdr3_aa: CASSPYPTDTQYF
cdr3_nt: TGCGCCAGCAGCCCCTACCCCACAGATACGCAGTATTTT

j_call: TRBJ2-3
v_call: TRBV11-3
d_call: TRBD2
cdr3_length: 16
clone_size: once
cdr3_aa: CASSLRESSGTDTQYF
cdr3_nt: TGTGCCAGCAGCTTAAGGGAGAGTAGCGGGACAGATACGCAGTATTTT

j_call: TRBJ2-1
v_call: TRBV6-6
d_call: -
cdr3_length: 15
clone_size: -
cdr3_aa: CASTQLGLSYNEQFF
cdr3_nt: TGTGCCAGCACCCAACTTGGACTATCCTACAATGAGCAGTTCTTC

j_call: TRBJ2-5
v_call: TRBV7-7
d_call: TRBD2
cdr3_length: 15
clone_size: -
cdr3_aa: CASSSGLAGVGTQYF
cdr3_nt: TGTGCTAGCAGTTCTGGACTAGCGGGAGTAGGGACCCAGTACTTC

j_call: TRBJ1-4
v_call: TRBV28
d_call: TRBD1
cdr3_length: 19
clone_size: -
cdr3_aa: CASRATLGTGRRANEKLFF
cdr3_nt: TGTGCCAGCAGGGCGACTCTCGGGACAGGGCGTAGAGCTAATGAAAAACTGTTTTTT

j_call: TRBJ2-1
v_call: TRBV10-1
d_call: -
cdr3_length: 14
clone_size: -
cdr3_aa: CASSSGGPFNEQFF
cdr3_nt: TGCGCCAGCAGCTCCGGGGGACCTTTCAATGAGCAGTTCTTC

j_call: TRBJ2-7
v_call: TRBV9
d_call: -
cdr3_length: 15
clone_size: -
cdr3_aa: CASSVEGGSSYEQYF
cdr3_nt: TGTGCCAGCAGCGTAGAAGGCGGCAGCTCCTACGAGCAGTACTTC

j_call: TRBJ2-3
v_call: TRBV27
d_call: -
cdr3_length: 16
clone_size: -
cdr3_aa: CASSLFRGTPTDTQYF
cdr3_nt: TGTGCCAGCAGTTTATTCAGGGGGACTCCCACAGATACGCAGTATTTT

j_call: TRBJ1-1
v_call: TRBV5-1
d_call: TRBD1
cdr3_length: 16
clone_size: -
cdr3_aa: CASSRDRGLGNTEAFF
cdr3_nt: TGCGCCAGCAGCCGGGACAGGGGGTTGGGGAACACTGAAGCTTTCTTT

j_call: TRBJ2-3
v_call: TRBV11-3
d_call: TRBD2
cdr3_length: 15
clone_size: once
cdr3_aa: CASSLGGRSTDTQYF
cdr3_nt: TGTGCCAGCAGCTTAGGCGGGAGGAGCACAGATACGCAGTATTTT

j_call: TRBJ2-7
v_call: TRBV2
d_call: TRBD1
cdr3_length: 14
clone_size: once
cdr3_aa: CASGQDRSSYEQYF
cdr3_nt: TGTGCCAGCGGACAGGACAGGAGCTCCTACGAGCAGTACTTC

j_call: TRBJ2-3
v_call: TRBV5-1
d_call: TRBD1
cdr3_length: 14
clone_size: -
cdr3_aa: CASSSQGAVDTQYF
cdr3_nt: TGCGCCAGCAGCTCTCAGGGGGCGGTAGATACGCAGTATTTT

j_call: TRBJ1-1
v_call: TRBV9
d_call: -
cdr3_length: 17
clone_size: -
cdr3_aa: CASSVVKGLGADTEAFF
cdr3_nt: TGTGCCAGCAGCGTAGTTAAAGGACTTGGGGCGGACACTGAAGCTTTCTTT

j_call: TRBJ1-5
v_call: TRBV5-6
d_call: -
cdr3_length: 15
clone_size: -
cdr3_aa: CASSSLPGGGQPQHF
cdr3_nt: TGTGCCAGCAGCTCTCTCCCGGGGGGCGGCCAGCCCCAGCATTTT

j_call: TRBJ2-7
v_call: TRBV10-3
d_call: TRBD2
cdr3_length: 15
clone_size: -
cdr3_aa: CAISEVSGNSYEQYF
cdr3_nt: TGTGCCATCAGTGAAGTTAGCGGGAACAGTTACGAGCAGTACTTC